These T cell receptor beta chains were read from a single sample in a study of blood T cells in healthy people across ages. One entry per CDR3 protein results from TCRdb running MiXCR on the 5' RACE reads. Of fewer than 1.5 million distinct CDR3 sequences listed, roughly 40% are singletons. Sequenced sample: blood. All receptors derive from a woman aged 18-29 years in good health. The CDR3 runs from the conserved cysteine through the conserved F or W. D genes are given only for firm matches. Clone size is not always given. Where it is, it says once, few, many or a class for expanded clones.

D gene	CDR3 length	V gene	clone size	J gene	CDR3 protein	CDR3 DNA
TRBD1	18	TRBV10-3	-	TRBJ1-5	CAISDPGQGISGNQSQHF	TGTGCCATCAGTGATCCGGGACAGGGTATTAGCGGCAATCAGTCCCAGCATTTT
TRBD2	17	TRBV6-1	-	TRBJ2-1	CASSLPLSGGRYNEQFF	TGTGCCAGCAGTCTCCCCCTTAGCGGGGGGCGGTACAATGAGCAGTTCTTC
-	11	TRBV2	-	TRBJ1-1	CASLTSFEAFF	TGTGCCAGCTTGACGAGCTTCGAAGCTTTCTTT
TRBD2	14	TRBV18	-	TRBJ2-5	CASSPGLEGETQYF	TGTGCCAGCTCTCCAGGACTAGAAGGAGAGACCCAGTACTTC
TRBD2	14	TRBV20-1	few	TRBJ2-1	CSATSGRGDNEQFF	TGCAGTGCTACTAGCGGGAGAGGGGACAATGAGCAGTTCTTC
-	15	TRBV30	-	TRBJ2-2	CAWSPPDYLTGELFF	TGTGCCTGGAGTCCCCCTGACTACCTCACCGGGGAGCTGTTTTTT
TRBD2	17	TRBV20-1	few	TRBJ2-5	CSARERSTSAYQETQYF	TGCAGTGCTAGAGAGCGCTCGACTAGCGCTTACCAAGAGACCCAGTACTTC
TRBD1	15	TRBV11-2	few	TRBJ2-7	CASRQPGQGVYEQYF	TGTGCCAGCAGACAACCGGGACAGGGGGTCTACGAGCAGTACTTC
-	17	TRBV6-1	-	TRBJ2-7	CASSPEDARLLTSEQYF	TGTGCCAGCAGTCCCGAAGATGCTAGATTGTTAACGAGCGAGCAGTACTTC
TRBD2	18	TRBV20-1	once	TRBJ2-7	CSARPLAGGPSSYNEQYF	TGCAGTGCTAGACCCTTAGCGGGGGGCCCAAGCTCCTACAATGAGCAGTACTTC
TRBD1	15	TRBV27	few	TRBJ2-7	CASSRTGGKLYEQYF	TGTGCCAGCAGCAGGACAGGGGGGAAACTCTACGAGCAGTACTTC
-	14	TRBV11-2	few	TRBJ2-7	CASSFISTPYEQYF	TGTGCCAGCAGCTTCATCAGCACTCCCTACGAGCAGTACTTC
TRBD1	14	TRBV2	-	TRBJ2-7	CASSVQGGAYEQYF	TGTGCCAGCAGTGTACAGGGGGGAGCCTACGAGCAGTACTTC
-	14	TRBV7-8	few	TRBJ2-3	CASSPLGHTDTQYF	TGTGCCAGCAGCCCGCTAGGGCATACAGATACGCAGTATTTT
-	15	TRBV5-1	-	TRBJ2-7	CASSLVGRSYNEQYF	TGCGCCAGCAGCTTGGTTGGGCGCTCCTACAATGAGCAGTACTTC
-	16	TRBV9	-	TRBJ2-1	CASSARITRVDNEQFF	TGTGCCAGCAGCGCCAGGATCACGAGAGTGGACAATGAGCAGTTCTTC
-	16	TRBV11-2	many	TRBJ1-6	CASSLDVGTMDSPLHF	TGTGCCAGCAGCTTAGATGTCGGGACTATGGATTCACCCCTCCACTTT
-	15	TRBV6-5	-	TRBJ1-4	CASSARDRLNEKLFF	TGTGCCAGCAGTGCCCGAGACAGGTTGAATGAAAAACTGTTTTTT
-	11	TRBV30	few	TRBJ2-7	CAWSLMGEQYF	TGTGCCTGGAGTTTGATGGGAGAGCAGTACTTC
-	13	TRBV3-1	few	TRBJ1-5	CASSQDLGQPQHF	TGCGCCAGCAGCCAAGATTTAGGTCAGCCCCAGCATTTT
TRBD1	14	TRBV20-1	once	TRBJ1-1	CSASTGSTNTEAFF	TGCAGTGCTTCGACAGGGTCAACAAACACTGAAGCTTTCTTT
-	15	TRBV9	once	TRBJ2-2	CTSSVGSRNTGELFF	TGTACCAGCAGCGTAGGGAGCAGAAACACCGGGGAGCTGTTTTTT
-	16	TRBV27	-	TRBJ2-7	CASSLDASYPTYEQYF	TGTGCCAGCAGCCTTGACGCTTCTTATCCAACCTACGAGCAGTACTTC
-	15	TRBV27	-	TRBJ2-7	CASSYAGQSSYEQYF	TGTGCCAGCAGTTATGCGGGACAGAGCTCCTACGAGCAGTACTTC
TRBD2	16	TRBV11-2	-	TRBJ2-7	CASSPRTSGSGYEQYF	TGTGCCAGCAGCCCACGGACTAGCGGGAGTGGCTACGAGCAGTACTTC
-	15	TRBV11-2	few	TRBJ1-5	CASSFIRNVHQPQHF	TGTGCCAGCAGCTTCATTCGGAATGTACATCAGCCCCAGCATTTT
-	12	TRBV12-3/TRBV12-4	many	TRBJ1-2	CASMVGVYGYTF	TGTGCCAGCATGGTCGGTGTTTATGGCTACACCTTC
-	17	TRBV3-1	-	TRBJ2-7	CASSQGGTDQRLDEQYF	TGTGCCAGCAGCCAAGGCGGGACAGACCAAAGATTGGACGAGCAGTACTTC
TRBD1	14	TRBV6-5	-	TRBJ1-2	CASSYEGTGGGYTF	TGTGCCAGCAGTTACGAGGGTACAGGGGGAGGCTACACCTTC
-	15	TRBV18	few	TRBJ2-1	CASSLGQGEYNEQFF	TGTGCCAGCTCATTAGGCCAAGGGGAGTACAATGAGCAGTTCTTC
-	14	TRBV4-1	-	TRBJ2-5	CAGSRAAQQETQYF	TGCGCCGGCAGCCGCGCCGCGCAGCAGGAGACCCAGTACTTC
-	14	TRBV5-1	-	TRBJ2-7	CASSARALDYEQYF	TGCGCCAGCAGCGCCCGGGCACTAGACTACGAGCAGTACTTC
-	15	TRBV6-1	-	TRBJ2-6	CAGAHLGSGANVLTF	TGTGCCGGCGCTCACTTGGGCTCCGGGGCCAACGTCCTGACTTTC
TRBD1	15	TRBV27	few	TRBJ1-5	CASNDQGASNQPQHF	TGTGCCAGCAACGACCAGGGGGCGAGCAATCAGCCCCAGCATTTT
-	11	TRBV2	few	TRBJ1-1	CAGGGRAEAFF	TGTGCCGGCGGGGGCAGGGCTGAAGCTTTCTTT
TRBD2	18	TRBV7-6	-	TRBJ2-1	CASSLETSGSSGYNEQFF	TGTGCCAGCAGCTTGGAGACTAGCGGGAGTTCGGGATACAATGAGCAGTTCTTC
-	17	TRBV27	-	TRBJ1-1	CASTYNAVDPGNTEAFF	TGTGCCAGCACCTATAACGCAGTTGACCCGGGGAACACTGAAGCTTTCTTT
-	13	TRBV27	-	TRBJ1-1	CASNNDQGTEAFF	TGTGCCAGCAACAACGACCAGGGCACTGAAGCTTTCTTT
TRBD2	15	TRBV12-3/TRBV12-4	few	TRBJ2-5	CASRRLAGKQETQYF	TGTGCCAGCAGACGACTAGCGGGGAAACAAGAGACCCAGTACTTC
-	14	TRBV20-1	-	TRBJ2-5	CSARAESVQETQYF	TGCAGTGCTAGAGCGGAGAGCGTCCAAGAGACCCAGTACTTC
-	13	TRBV20-1	-	TRBJ2-7	CSATGDGSYEQYF	TGCAGTGCTACCGGGGACGGATCCTACGAGCAGTACTTC
TRBD1	18	TRBV5-1	-	TRBJ2-7	CASSFQDRGNKNSYEQYF	TGCGCCAGCAGCTTCCAGGACAGGGGGAACAAAAACTCCTACGAGCAGTACTTC